The 17 T cell receptor beta chains below come from one sample, sequenced in a study of molecular identifiers for immune sequencing clone quantification. TCRdb reprocessed the PCR reads via MiXCR and lists one record per CDR3 protein. Of about 640,000 distinct CDR3 sequences listed, 15% to 20% are singletons. The material sequenced was naive CD8+ T cells from blood, with Jurkat cell RNA spiked in. Indicated subset: FACS-sorted CD8+CD4-CCR7+CD45RA+ naive T cells. Every receptor here comes from a human donor in good health. Some libraries in this study had Jurkat cell RNA spiked in.

This clonotype showed up many times. The chain is built from TRBV20-1 and TRBJ1-5, with TRBD1 as a possible D gene (5 bases). Per germline, CDR1 DFQATT and CDR2 SNEGSKA (reference sequence). V lost 6 bases and J 6 bases, leaving 24 bases between the germline ends. This CDR3 has 16 amino acids. CDR3 in amino acids: CSAPVPGREIPQPQHF. In DNA form, the CDR3 reads TGCAGTGCCCCTGTACCAGGCAGGGAGATACCTCAGCCCCAGCATTTT.

The chain joins TRBV9 to TRBJ2-3; D is uncertain. V was shortened by 3 bases and J by 6 bases, with 20 bases between the two germline ends. CDR1 is SGDLS, CDR2 YYNGEE, per germline. The CDR3 covers 16 residues. DNA for the CDR3: TGTGCCAGCAGCGGCCCCGGAGCGACCGCTTCCGATACGCAGTATTTT. Amino acid sequence: CASSGPGATASDTQYF.

For this clonotype: A much larger clone lies one base from this, so it may be a read error. The gene calls are TRBV21-1 and TRBJ2-7; the DNA was not compared with TRBD2, the D call given in the table. TRBV21-1 is an annotated pseudogene. There are 14 residues in the CDR3. CDR3 protein: CVSSNREGAYEQYF. In DNA form, the CDR3 reads TGTGTCAGCAGCAATCGCGAGGGTGCCTACGAGCAGTACTTC.

The chain employs TRBV28 and TRBJ2-1, with D maybe TRBD2 (7 bases). The CDR3 is 15 amino acids. Trimming took 6 bases from V and 8 from J, leaving 20 bases between them. Germline loops: CDR1 MDHEN, CDR2 SYDVKM. The CDR3 DNA follows: TGTGCCAGCAGGCCAAATTGGGGAGGGGGGGATGAGCAGTTCTTC. Protein product: CASRPNWGGGDEQFF.

This clonotype was observed many times. The chain carries TRBV30 and TRBJ2-2; D gene uncertain. V was pared by 2 bases and J by 8 bases, with 6 bases between. CDR1 and CDR2 from the germline V gene are GTSNPN and SVGIG (reference sequence). The CDR3 consists of 11 residues. The CDR3 DNA is TGTGCCTGGAGTAAAGTAGGGGAGCTGTTTTTT. It is translated as CAWSKVGELFF.

This clonotype has a handful of counts. The chain recombines TRBV7-9 with TRBJ2-5; maybe TRBD1 (5 bases). This CDR3 contains 16 residues. Germline assignment: CDR1 SEHNR and CDR2 FQNEAQ (reference sequence). V dropped 2 bases and J dropped 2 bases, with 15 bases sitting between them. For the CDR3, the DNA is TGTGCCAGCAGCTTACCAGGGCTCGACCTACAAGAGACCCAGTACTTC. This encodes CASSLPGLDLQETQYF.

This clonotype was counted many times. This CDR3 is CASRDGTSGIKSAGELFF. The CDR3 bases are TGTGCCAGCAGGGACGGGACTAGCGGGATTAAGTCCGCCGGGGAGCTGTTTTTT. The chain is built from TRBV7-9 and TRBJ2-2, with TRBD2 matching over 13 bases. The CDR3 consists of 18 residues. Losses at the gene ends were 6 bases for V and 6 bases for J; bases not matched to a gene: 13. CDR1 and CDR2 (germline): SEHNR, FQNEAQ (reference sequence).

In its sample, this clonotype was seen many times. CDR3 in DNA: TGTGCCAGCAGCGTAGCGGGGTACACTGAAGCTTTCTTT. Protein product: CASSVAGYTEAFF. The rearrangement links TRBV9 to TRBJ1-1, with no clear D. CDR3 length: 13 amino acids. Germline CDR1 reads SGDLS; CDR2 reads YYNGEE. V dropped 0 bases and J dropped 3 bases, with 6 bases sitting between them.

This clonotype was counted only a few times. The chain combines TRBV7-6 with TRBJ2-7; either TRBD1 or TRBD2 may supply D (6 bases each). V was pared by 0 bases and J by 3 bases, with 12 bases between. The CDR3 has 15 residues. The germline CDR1 and CDR2 sequences are SGHVS and FNYEAQ. CDR3 nucleotide sequence: TGTGCCAGCAGCTTAGCTGGGGGGCGGAACTACGAGCAGTACTTC. This codes for CASSLAGGRNYEQYF. Complete variable domain (other parts from reference TRBV7-6 and TRBJ2-7): GAGVSQSPRYKVTKRGQDVALRCDPISGHVSLYWYRQALGQGPEFLTYFNYEAQQDKSGLPNDRFSAERPEGSISTLTIQRTEQRDSAMYRCASSLAGGRNYEQYFGPGTRLTVT.

To note about this clonotype: A read error may be the cause here, since a much bigger clone is one base away. The gene calls are TRBV30 and TRBJ1-1; D is possibly TRBD1 (5 bases). Germline V gene data show CDR1 as GTSNPN and CDR2 as SVGIG (reference sequence). The V gene lost 1 base and the J gene lost 6 bases, with 9 bases spanning the gap. CDR3 length: 12 amino acids. The CDR3 DNA reads as TGTGCCTGGAGTGCGCAAGGGGCTGAAGCTTTCTTT. Protein: CAWSAQGAEAFF.

This clonotype has at least ten counts. The rearrangement joins TRBV6-5 to TRBJ1-1, with no clear D. The germline V and J ends were trimmed by 0 bases and 0 bases, with 2 bases remaining between them. Germline V gene data show CDR1 as MNHEY and CDR2 as SVGAGI. This CDR3 spans 13 amino acids. CDR3 coding DNA: TGTGCCAGCAGTTACTCGTTGAACACTGAAGCTTTCTTT. The encoded protein is CASSYSLNTEAFF.

The CDR3 sequence is CASSYYLTTNEKLFF. The CDR3 DNA follows: TGTGCCAGCAGTTACTATCTTACCACTAATGAAAAACTGTTTTTT. The chain uses TRBV6-5 and TRBJ1-4; D ambiguous. CDR1 and CDR2 (germline): MNHEY, SVGAGI. Trimming cost V 1 base and J 2 bases, with 8 bases left between them. CDR3 size: 15 residues.

The sample holds many counts of this clonotype. The CDR3 DNA reads TGCGCCAGCTTAATCTACGAGCAGTACTTC. Translating it yields CASLIYEQYF. The chain has TRBV5-1 and TRBJ2-7; no clear D. Per the germline V gene, CDR1 is SGHRS and CDR2 is YFSETQ. With 7 bases removed from V and 3 bases from J, the gap between germline ends came to 5 bases. This CDR3 has 10 residues. The full variable domain, completed using reference TRBV5-1 and TRBJ2-7, is KAGVTQTPRYLIKTRGQQVTLSCSPISGHRSVSWYQQTPGQGLQFLFEYFSETQRNKGNFPGRFSGRQFSNSRSEMNVSTLELGDSALYLCASLIYEQYFGPGTRLTVT.

Regarding this clonotype: A read error may account for a junction end that differs from germline. V is TRBV7-9 and J is TRBJ2-5; D is perhaps TRBD1 (5 bases). CDR1 is SEHNR and CDR2 is FQNEAQ in the germline V gene (reference sequence). The CDR3 totals 13 residues. The CDR3 protein is CVSSFDSEETQYF. The DNA of the CDR3 is TGTGTCAGCAGCTTCGACAGCGAAGAGACCCAGTACTTC.

This clonotype occurred many times. This chain joins TRBV2 and TRBJ2-1; TRBD2 is a possible D gene (5 bases). Trimming took off 5 bases at V and 0 bases at J, with 11 bases between the two ends. There are 15 residues in the CDR3. Germline CDR1 SNHLY, CDR2 FYNNEI. The CDR3 loop is CASSLEGSSYNEQFF. For the CDR3, the DNA is TGTGCCAGCAGTCTTGAGGGAAGCTCCTACAATGAGCAGTTCTTC.

As for this clonotype: The junction departs from germline at one end; a sequencing error may be responsible. CDR3 loop: CASSSTGERNYGYAF. Here the CDR3 DNA reads TGTGCCAGCAGCTCAACAGGGGAGCGGAACTATGGCTACGCCTTC. V is TRBV7-9 and J is TRBJ1-2; 7 nucleotides align to TRBD1. CDR1 is SEHNR, CDR2 FQNEAQ, per germline (reference sequence). CDR3 length: 15 amino acids. The full variable domain, its missing parts supplied by reference TRBV7-9 and TRBJ1-2, is DTGVSQNPRHKITKRGQNVTFRCDPISEHNRLYWYRQTLGQGPEFLTYFQNEAQLEKSRLLSDRFSAERPKGSFSTLEIQRTEQGDSAMYLCASSSTGERNYGYAFGSGTRLTVV.

Comment on this clonotype: The germline gene is not matched at one end of the junction; a read error may be the cause. The rearrangement links TRBV2 to TRBJ1-1; 7 bases are shared with TRBD1. CDR1 and CDR2 from the germline V gene are SNHLY and FYNNEI. The CDR3 is 14 amino acids. CDR3 region: CARPRDRGNTETFF. The CDR3 DNA follows: TGTGCCAGGCCCCGGGACAGAGGGAACACTGAAACTTTCTTT.